This TCR beta chain was observed in a study of blood T cell repertoires in COVID-19. Study context: The United States, Italy and Spain were the sources of the acute and convalescent COVID-19 samples.

This CDR3 has 15 amino acids. V gave up 5 bases and J gave up 2 bases, with 15 bases separating them. Germline V gene sequence: CDR1 SGHAT, CDR2 FQNNGV. Per the study methods: Amplification of reference gene primers was used by the study to estimate nucleated cell counts. Sequencing was performed with immunoSEQ multiplex PCR; in TCRdb, only in-frame clones are kept and a portion is missing. V, J and clone size derive from that table, while D and trimming were established from the DNA sequence. The repertoire holds about 120,000 clones, with just over 85% as singletons. The chain combines TRBV11-2 with TRBJ2-5; tentative D call: TRBD1 (6 bases). This receptor was taken from a man aged 40-55 years with acute or convalescent COVID-19. Input material: peripheral blood. The CDR3: CASSPRGTEQETQYF. The CDR3 DNA is TGTGCCAGCAGCCCGAGGGGGACGGAACAAGAGACCCAGTACTTC.